A single sample is the source of the 27 T cell receptor beta chains below, sequenced in a study of T cells in Graves' hyperthyroidism and ophthalmopathy. TCR beta CDR3 regions were amplified from RNA transcripts. HTBI primers were the set used in a first-round RT-PCR of the TCR CDR3. One entry per CDR3 protein results from TCRdb running MiXCR on the multiplex PCR reads. Altogether approximately 560,000 distinct CDR3 sequences are present, about 45% being singletons, with the ten largest covering 6.5% to 9%. The specimen was peripheral blood or thyroid tissue (not recorded which). The receptors stem from a woman younger than 35 with Graves' hyperthyroidism.

In its sample, this clonotype was seen a few times. The rearrangement joins TRBV7-2 to TRBJ2-7; D is perhaps TRBD2 (6 bases). The CDR3 runs 14 residues. Germline V gene data show CDR1 as SGHTA and CDR2 as FQGNSA. Trimming left V 5 bases short and J 4 bases short, with 15 bases between. The CDR3 loop is CASSMIGTFYEQYF. Written as DNA, the CDR3 is TGTGCCAGCAGCATGATCGGGACTTTTTACGAGCAGTACTTC.

Of note for this clonotype: A read error may explain this, as a much larger clone is one base away. This chain joins TRBV24-1 and TRBJ2-5, with D uncertain. CDR3 length: 14 residues. Per the germline V gene, CDR1 is KGHDR and CDR2 is SFDVKD. As DNA, the CDR3 is TGTGCCACCAGTGATTTGTACACACAAGAGGCCCAGTACTTC. Protein product: CATSDLYTQEAQYF.

Details on this clonotype: This clone may be a read error of a much larger clone one base away. J is TRBJ1-4 and V is TRBV24-1; D is unresolved. The germline gives CDR1 KGHDR, CDR2 SFDVKD. Trimming removed 2 bases from V and 7 bases from J, with 16 bases in between. The CDR3 runs to 16 residues. The CDR3 sequence: CATSDSRASATEKLFF. In DNA form, the CDR3 reads TGTGCCACCAGTGATTCCCGGGCTTCAGCGACTGAAAAACTGTTTTTT.

This chain joins TRBV7-2 and TRBJ1-4, with D hard to call. This CDR3 region has 15 residues. The V end was cut by 1 base, the J end by 8 bases, with 14 bases between. Germline V lookup: CDR1 SGHTA, CDR2 FQGNSA. The CDR3: CASSLGAEGREKLFF. CDR3 sequence (DNA): TGTGCCAGCAGCTTAGGGGCGGAGGGAAGGGAAAAACTGTTTTTT.

This clonotype has more than one count but fewer than ten. V gene TRBV7-9 combines with J gene TRBJ1-1; D is undetermined. V lost 0 bases, J lost 4 bases, and 12 bases lay in between. The CDR3 is 15 amino acids. Germline V gene data show CDR1 as SEHNR and CDR2 as FQNEAQ (reference sequence). CDR3 bases: TGTGCCAGCAGCTTAGCGAGGTGGGTGAGCACTGAAGCTTTCTTT. It specifies CASSLARWVSTEAFF.

The chain has TRBV20-1 and TRBJ2-7; a weak D match, TRBD2 (5 bases). V was cut by 6 bases and J by 3 bases, with 15 bases left in between. Germline assignment: CDR1 DFQATT and CDR2 SNEGSKA (reference sequence). The CDR3 covers 13 residues. The CDR3 region is CSASNEGVYEQYF. The CDR3 region has the DNA TGCAGTGCCTCCAACGAGGGTGTCTACGAGCAGTACTTC.

In this sample, this clonotype turned up a few times. The chain links TRBV7-9 to TRBJ2-2; D remains unclear. V lost 5 bases and J 8 bases, leaving 9 bases between the germline ends. Germline V gene sequence: CDR1 SEHNR, CDR2 FQNEAQ (reference sequence). CDR3 length equals 12 residues. CDR3 DNA: TGTGCCAGCAGCATTGCCGGGGGGGAGCTGTTTTTT. Its translation is CASSIAGGELFF. Filled out from reference TRBV7-9 and TRBJ2-2, the complete variable domain reads DTGVSQNPRHKITKRGQNVTFRCDPISEHNRLYWYRQTLGQGPEFLTYFQNEAQLEKSRLLSDRFSAERPKGSFSTLEIQRTEQGDSAMYLCASSIAGGELFFGEGSRLTVL.

This clonotype appeared a few times. This sequence joins TRBV24-1 and TRBJ2-7, with D unresolved. Germline values: CDR1 KGHDR, CDR2 SFDVKD. The V end was cut by 4 bases, the J end by 3 bases, with 9 bases between. This CDR3 contains 13 residues. The CDR3 region is CATSESDFYEQYF. The DNA for the CDR3 is TGTGCCACCAGTGAGTCCGACTTCTACGAGCAGTACTTC.

The CDR3 is CASTPGRSPLHF. The CDR3 DNA follows: TGTGCCAGCACCCCGGGGAGATCACCCCTCCACTTT. The rearrangement joins TRBV2 to TRBJ1-6; D is unresolved. The CDR3 has 12 amino acids. V was clipped by 7 bases and J by 10 bases, with 11 bases between them. CDR1 and CDR2 from the germline V gene are SNHLY and FYNNEI.

This chain uses TRBV15 with TRBJ1-2, with D perhaps TRBD1 (6 bases). The germline V gene has CDR1 LNHNV and CDR2 YYDKDF (reference sequence). The V gene lost 0 bases and the J gene lost 5 bases, with 19 bases spanning the gap. This CDR3 is built from 17 residues. The CDR3 region is CATSRERPRGPLYGYTF. CDR3 in DNA: TGTGCCACCAGCAGAGAGCGGCCCAGGGGCCCTTTATATGGCTACACCTTC.

The chain joins TRBV7-2 to TRBJ1-1, with 9 bases matching TRBD1. Germline lookup yields CDR1 SGHTA and CDR2 FQGNSA. Germline trimming cut 4 bases from V and 6 bases from J; bases unmatched to any gene: 6. This CDR3 is 14 amino acids long. The CDR3 DNA reads TGTGCCAGCAGCTCCGGGACAGGGTATCCTGAAGCTTTCTTT. Translation gives CASSSGTGYPEAFF.

Of note for this clonotype: One end of the junction does not line up with germline, which may come from a read error. The V call is TRBV7-3, the J call TRBJ2-5, with D possibly being TRBD1 (6 bases). The end of the DNA fits TRBJ2-7 better, so the J call may be wrong. This CDR3 is built from 15 residues. Germline V CDR1 and CDR2: SGHTA, FQGTGA. The CDR3 spells CASSQDGGTTYEQYF. DNA for the CDR3: TGCGCCAGCAGCCAAGATGGGGGCACAACCTACGAGCAGTACTTC.

This clonotype was counted only a few times. The genes are TRBV6-5 and TRBJ2-7, with TRBD2 matching over 15 bases. The CDR3 totals 17 residues. After removal of 5 bases from V and 4 bases from J, the junction contained 9 bases not matched to a gene. The germline gives CDR1 MNHEY, CDR2 SVGAGI. The CDR3 loop reads CASSKYKGLAGGYEQYF. CDR3 sequence (DNA): TGTGCCAGCAGTAAATACAAGGGACTAGCGGGAGGATACGAGCAGTACTTC.

The gene calls are TRBV25-1 and TRBJ1-2; D unresolved. The V and J ends lost 5 bases and 4 bases respectively, with 11 bases between them. Germline CDR1 and CDR2: MGHDK and SYGVNS. The CDR3 length is 13 residues. In DNA, the CDR3 is TGTGCCAGCAGTTCCCAGGAGGGCTATGGCTACACCTTC. Amino acids: CASSSQEGYGYTF.

This clonotype has at least ten counts. CDR3 DNA: TGTGCCAGCAGTGACGGACAGGGGGCAAGAGAGACCCAGTACTTC. It yields the protein CASSDGQGARETQYF. The gene calls are TRBV7-8 and TRBJ2-5, with 11 bases aligning to TRBD1. Trimming took 6 bases from V and 4 from J; bases not matched to a gene: 7. Germline V CDR1 and CDR2: SGHVS, FQNEAQ. The CDR3 covers 15 residues.

This clonotype was counted only a few times. The germline gene is not matched at one end of the junction; a read error may be the cause. The chain joins TRBV5-4 to TRBJ1-1; perhaps TRBD1 as D (5 bases). The CDR3 is made up of 15 amino acids. Germline V gene data show CDR1 as SGHNT and CDR2 as YYREEE (reference sequence). The CDR3 sequence is CASSPGGSPNTEAFF. In nucleotides, the CDR3 is TGCGCCAGCAGCCCGGGGGGGAGTCCGAACACTGAAGCTTTCTTT.

V usage is TRBV20-1 and J usage is TRBJ2-7, with 7 positions matching TRBD2. The CDR3 loop spans 13 amino acids. CDR1 and CDR2 from the germline V gene are DFQATT and SNEGSKA (reference sequence). J was trimmed by 7 bases and V by 1 base; bases with no gene match: 7. The CDR3: CSARGDYSWEQYF. CDR3 nucleotide sequence: TGCAGTGCTAGAGGGGACTATAGTTGGGAGCAGTACTTC.

To note about this clonotype: A much bigger clone sits one base away, suggesting this may be a read error. The rearrangement joins TRBV24-1 to TRBJ1-5; D is perhaps TRBD1 (5 bases). The CDR3 sequence is 13 residues long. Trimming stripped 6 bases from V and 7 bases from J, with 12 bases between. CDR1 KGHDR and CDR2 SFDVKD come from the germline V gene. Written as DNA, the CDR3 is TGTGCCACCAGTTCGGTTTGGGGGCAGCCCCAGCATTTT. Amino acid sequence: CATSSVWGQPQHF.

This clonotype has a handful of counts. The chain has TRBV6-1 and TRBJ2-5; unclear D gene. CDR1 and CDR2 (germline): MNHNS, SASEGT. V was trimmed by 8 bases and J by 7 bases, leaving 20 bases between them. This CDR3 is 14 amino acids long. The CDR3 loop is CASSPPVPPATQYF. The CDR3 DNA reads TGTGCCAGCTCACCACCGGTGCCACCGGCGACCCAGTACTTC.

In this sample, this clonotype turned up many times. The J gene is TRBJ1-4, the V gene TRBV7-6, with D hard to call. Germline-derived CDR1 and CDR2 are SGHVS and FNYEAQ. V was trimmed by 4 bases and J by 5 bases, leaving 8 bases between them. The CDR3 spans 13 residues. CDR3 sequence: CASSSAPNEKLFF. CDR3 DNA: TGTGCCAGCAGCTCGGCTCCCAATGAAAAACTGTTTTTT.

Concerning this clonotype itself: Mismatch with germline at one junction end may stem from a read error. The genes are TRBV7-1 and TRBJ1-2; D might be TRBD1 (6 bases). TRBV7-1 is marked as an open reading frame, function uncertain. The CDR3 consists of 13 residues. The CDR3 DNA sequence: TGTGCCAGCAGCTCGGAGGGGGTCTATGGCTACCCCTTC. Encoded protein: CASSSEGVYGYPF.

The chain is built from TRBV5-1 and TRBJ1-1; D remains unclear. V lost 4 bases, J lost 6 bases, and 19 bases lay in between. CDR1 and CDR2 (germline): SGHRS, YFSETQ. The CDR3 runs to 15 residues. In nucleotides, the CDR3 is TGCGCCAGCAGCCCCCTTCTCGGGAAGGACGCTGAAGCTTTCTTT. It is translated as CASSPLLGKDAEAFF.

This clonotype has just one count. The chain recombines TRBV7-9 with TRBJ2-5; D call uncertain. The DNA end favors TRBJ2-7, so the J call may be wrong. This CDR3 is 14 amino acids long. The germline CDR1 and CDR2 sequences are SEHNR and FQNEAQ (reference sequence). The CDR3 coding sequence is TGTGCCAGCAGCTTAGCGGGTTGGGCCTACGAGCAGTACTTC. This translates into CASSLAGWAYEQYF.

J is TRBJ1-4 and V is TRBV5-1, with D possibly matching TRBD1 (6 bases). Germline CDR1 SGHRS, CDR2 YFSETQ. The V and J ends lost 5 bases and 9 bases respectively, with 20 bases between them. The CDR3 is made up of 15 amino acids. The CDR3 DNA is TGCGCCAGCAGTTTATTGGCTACGGACAGAAAAAAACTGTTTTTT. As protein: CASSLLATDRKKLFF.

This clonotype was detected many times. The chain has TRBV7-2 and TRBJ1-5; D remains ambiguous. V was shortened by 1 base and J by 1 base, with 8 bases between the two germline ends. The CDR3 has 15 residues. Germline V lookup: CDR1 SGHTA, CDR2 FQGNSA. CDR3 in amino acids: CASSLVGSSNQPQHF. The CDR3 region has the DNA TGTGCCAGCAGCTTAGTAGGTTCCAGCAATCAGCCCCAGCATTTT.

This chain joins TRBV29-1 and TRBJ1-1; D gene uncertain. The CDR3 sequence is 11 residues long. V gave up 7 bases and J gave up 2 bases, with 8 bases separating them. Per germline, CDR1 SQVTM and CDR2 ANQGSEA. The CDR3 reads CSGGFNTEAFF. The CDR3 nucleotides read TGCAGCGGTGGGTTTAACACTGAAGCTTTCTTT. Looking up the rest from reference TRBV29-1 and TRBJ1-1 gives the full variable domain: SAVISQKPSRDICQRGTSLTIQCQVDSQVTMMFWYRQQPGQSLTLIATANQGSEATYESGFVIDKFPISRPNLTFSTLTVSNMSPEDSSIYLCSGGFNTEAFFGQGTRLTVV.

V is TRBV7-9 and J is TRBJ2-5; TRBD1 matches at 9 bases. The CDR3 runs to 16 residues. J was trimmed by 1 base and V by 1 base; bases with no gene match: 4. The germline CDR1 and CDR2 sequences are SEHNR and FQNEAQ (reference sequence). CDR3 protein: CASSLGTGDSQETQYF. The CDR3 bases are TGTGCCAGCAGCTTAGGGACAGGGGACAGCCAAGAGACCCAGTACTTC.